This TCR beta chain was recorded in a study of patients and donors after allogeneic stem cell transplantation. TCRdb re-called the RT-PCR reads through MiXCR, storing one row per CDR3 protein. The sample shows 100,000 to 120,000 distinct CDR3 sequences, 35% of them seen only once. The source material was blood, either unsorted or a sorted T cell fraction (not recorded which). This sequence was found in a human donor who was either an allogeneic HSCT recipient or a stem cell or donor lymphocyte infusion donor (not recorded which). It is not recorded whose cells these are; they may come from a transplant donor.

CDR3: CSAGARNEQFF. CDR3 bases: TGCAGTGCCGGGGCTCGGAATGAGCAGTTCTTC. The chain combines TRBV20-1 with TRBJ2-1; D possibly uses TRBD1 or TRBD2 (5 bases each). The CDR3 has 11 residues. Per the germline V gene, CDR1 is DFQATT and CDR2 is SNEGSKA (reference sequence). Deletions cut 6 bases from V and 7 bases from J, with 10 bases between.